The 32 T cell receptor beta chains below were found in one sample sequenced in a study of shared clonotypes between healthy human individuals. TCRdb's copy holds only in-frame clones and misses some; the assay was immunoSEQ multiplex PCR. The data show about 2.4 million clones, over 85% seen once. The material sequenced was naive CD4+ T cells sorted from blood. The subset was: CD45RA+ positively selected. Every receptor here comes from a man aged 18 to 29 in good health.

The J gene is TRBJ2-7, the V gene TRBV7-9; D remains unclear. Germline values: CDR1 SEHNR, CDR2 FQNEAQ (reference sequence). The CDR3 length is 13 residues. Trimming took off 5 bases at V and 1 base at J, with 9 bases between the two ends. CDR3 region: CASSPGLSYEQYF. CDR3 bases: TGTGCCAGCAGCCCCGGTCTTTCCTACGAGCAGTACTTC.

This clone was seen just once. V usage is TRBV5-5 and J usage is TRBJ1-3; no clear D gene. CDR1 and CDR2 from the germline V gene are SGHKS and YYEKEE (reference sequence). V lost 4 bases and J lost 0, with 14 bases in between. This CDR3 has 16 residues. Here the CDR3 reads CASSLDDTDSGNTIYF. CDR3 DNA sequence: TGTGCCAGCAGCCTTGATGACACGGACTCTGGAAACACCATATATTTT.

V usage is TRBV6-5 and J usage is TRBJ1-1; 8 bases are a match to TRBD1. CDR3 length equals 15 residues. Germline CDR1 is MNHEY and CDR2 is SVGAGI. J lost 2 bases, V lost 5 bases, and 7 bases had no gene match. DNA of the CDR3: TGTGCCAGCAGTCGGACAGGACAGGGAAACACTGAAGCTTTCTTT. Encoded protein: CASSRTGQGNTEAFF.

As regards this clone: The identical CDR3 is also encoded by other nucleotide sequences in the sample. The chain joins TRBV5-1 to TRBJ1-3, with D hard to call. The CDR3 contains 15 residues. Trimming took 0 bases from V and 1 from J, leaving 8 bases between them. Germline CDR1 SGHRS, CDR2 YFSETQ. The CDR3 loop is CASSLASGSGNTIYF. The CDR3 DNA reads as TGCGCCAGCAGCTTGGCCTCGGGGTCTGGAAACACCATATATTTT.

The rearrangement links TRBV28 to TRBJ2-5; either TRBD1 or TRBD2 may fit D (7 bases each). Germline V lookup: CDR1 MDHEN, CDR2 SYDVKM. V was cut by 8 bases and J by 6 bases, with 19 bases left in between. The CDR3 loop spans 14 amino acids. The CDR3 here is CASRPPGGDKTQYF. The CDR3 DNA reads TGTGCCAGCCGACCCCCAGGGGGGGACAAGACCCAGTACTTC.

The chain recombines TRBV13 with TRBJ2-1; 12 nucleotides match TRBD2. With 1 base clipped from V and 8 bases from J, the junction kept 3 bases outside the gene matches. The CDR3 runs to 15 residues. In germline, CDR1 is PRHDT, CDR2 FYEKMQ (reference sequence). The CDR3 DNA reads TGTGCCAGCAGCTTAGTACTAGCGGGGGGTGATGAGCAGTTCTTC. Translated: CASSLVLAGGDEQFF.

The rearrangement uses TRBV6-5 and TRBJ1-5; D not certain. Between the trimmed V and J ends, which lost 6 bases and 11 bases, there was a span of 11 bases. There are 11 residues in the CDR3. Germline CDR1 is MNHEY and CDR2 is SVGAGI. DNA for the CDR3: TGTGCCAGCAGCCGAACCGGGGCCCAGCATTTT. The encoded protein is CASSRTGAQHF.

The chain uses TRBV18 and TRBJ2-3, with 9 bases identical to TRBD2. The CDR3 is 15 residues long. V lost 4 bases to trimming and J lost 0 bases; unmatched junction nucleotides: 2. Germline-derived CDR1 and CDR2 are KGHSH and LQKENI. This chain's CDR3 is CASSRAGGSTDTQYF. CDR3 nucleotides: TGTGCCAGCTCACGAGCGGGGGGCAGCACAGATACGCAGTATTTT.

Notes on this clone: Distinct nucleotide sequences in the sample also encode this CDR3. The rearrangement links TRBV19 to TRBJ1-2; no clear D. The CDR3 consists of 13 residues. Germline V gives CDR1 LNHDA, CDR2 SQIVND (reference sequence). The V end was cut by 1 base, the J end by 4 bases, with 7 bases between. This chain's CDR3 is CASSIGTAYGYTF. DNA of the CDR3: TGTGCCAGTAGTATAGGGACGGCCTATGGCTACACCTTC.

CDR3 in amino acids: CASSESGTGSSYNSPLHF. In nucleotides, the CDR3 is TGTGCCAGCAGTGAATCCGGAACAGGGAGCTCCTATAATTCACCCCTCCACTTT. The chain carries TRBV25-1 and TRBJ1-6, with D tentatively TRBD1 (6 bases). The CDR3 extends over 18 amino acids. The V gene's germline CDR1 is MGHDK and CDR2 SYGVNS. Trimming shortened V by 1 base and J by 0 bases, and 13 bases separated the two germline ends. The full variable domain, completed using reference TRBV25-1 and TRBJ1-6, is EADIYQTPRYLVIGTGKKITLECSQTMGHDKMYWYQQDPGMELHLIHYSYGVNSTEKGDLSSESTVSRIRTEHFPLTLESARPSHTSQYLCASSESGTGSSYNSPLHFGNGTRLTVT.

The V and J genes are TRBV7-9 and TRBJ1-2, with D hard to call. Between the trimmed V and J ends, which lost 5 bases and 8 bases, there was a span of 9 bases. The germline gives CDR1 SEHNR, CDR2 FQNEAQ (reference sequence). The CDR3 spans 11 residues. The CDR3, as DNA: TGTGCCAGCAGCCCCAGCGACGGCTACACCTTC. Encoded protein: CASSPSDGYTF.

The chain joins TRBV6-1 to TRBJ1-1; 8 bases match TRBD1. Germline V gene data show CDR1 as MNHNS and CDR2 as SASEGT. Trimming at V came to 6 bases and at J to 1 base, leaving 4 bases not matched to a gene. The CDR3 is 14 residues long. The CDR3, as DNA: TGTGCCAGCAGGGGGACAGGAGAGAACACTGAAGCTTTCTTT. Amino acid sequence: CASRGTGENTEAFF.

V usage is TRBV2 and J usage is TRBJ1-5; TRBD1 is a possible D gene (6 bases). Trimming shortened V by 8 bases and J by 1 base, and 12 bases separated the two germline ends. The germline gives CDR1 SNHLY, CDR2 FYNNEI. There are 14 residues in the CDR3. The CDR3 DNA reads as TGTGCCAGCTCCACAGGGCTCAGCAATCAGCCCCAGCATTTT. Its translation: CASSTGLSNQPQHF.

For the CDR3, the DNA is TGTGCCTGGGGACTCCACACAGATACGCAGTATTTT. It translates to CAWGLHTDTQYF. The chain combines TRBV30 with TRBJ2-3, with a possible D match to TRBD2 (5 bases). The CDR3 covers 12 residues. V lost 5 bases to trimming and J lost 2 bases, with 8 bases between them. CDR1 is GTSNPN, CDR2 SVGIG, per germline (reference sequence).

The chain links TRBV5-6 to TRBJ1-2; TRBD1 aligns across 7 bases. V lost 4 bases to trimming and J lost 4 bases; unmatched junction nucleotides: 7. Germline-derived CDR1 and CDR2 are SGHDT and YYEEEE. This CDR3 has 14 amino acids. The CDR3 DNA follows: TGTGCCAGCAGCGGGACAGCGCTTTTCTATGGCTACACCTTC. Its translation is CASSGTALFYGYTF.

This chain connects TRBV21-1 to TRBJ1-2; the D call TRBD1 from the table was never checked on the DNA. TRBV21-1 is labeled a pseudogene. CDR3 length equals 15 residues. The CDR3 bases are TGTGCCAGCAGCACAACACCGGGACAGGGGAATGGCTACACCTTC. It specifies CASSTTPGQGNGYTF.

The chain recombines TRBV7-9 with TRBJ2-4; either TRBD1 or TRBD2 may supply D (5 bases each). CDR3 size: 19 residues. V dropped 4 bases and J dropped 2 bases, with 24 bases sitting between them. Germline CDR1 and CDR2: SEHNR and FQNEAQ (reference sequence). CDR3 residues: CASSSSPGPGIESKNIQYF. CDR3 in DNA: TGTGCCAGCAGCTCGAGCCCGGGACCCGGAATCGAGTCCAAAAACATTCAGTACTTC.

As concerns this clone: The junction shows a germline mismatch at one end, possibly a read error. This chain uses TRBV29-1 with TRBJ1-1; 8 nucleotides match TRBD1. The CDR3 has 12 residues. CDR1 is SQVTM and CDR2 is ANQGSEA in the germline V gene. The CDR3 is CSAYRGNTEALF. The CDR3 DNA sequence: TGCAGCGCCTACAGGGGGAACACTGAAGCTCTCTTT.

Here the CDR3 reads CASSLKSPSNTGELFF. The CDR3 nucleotides are TGCGCCAGCAGCTTGAAGTCGCCCTCCAACACCGGGGAGCTGTTTTTT. The chain joins TRBV5-1 to TRBJ2-2; D gene uncertain. The V end was cut by 1 base, the J end by 2 bases, with 12 bases between. The CDR3 is made up of 16 amino acids. Germline lookup yields CDR1 SGHRS and CDR2 YFSETQ. The whole variable domain, remainder taken from reference TRBV5-1 and TRBJ2-2, is KAGVTQTPRYLIKTRGQQVTLSCSPISGHRSVSWYQQTPGQGLQFLFEYFSETQRNKGNFPGRFSGRQFSNSRSEMNVSTLELGDSALYLCASSLKSPSNTGELFFGEGSRLTVL.

This chain joins TRBV29-1 and TRBJ2-3; 12 bases match TRBD1. V shed 3 bases, J shed 3 bases, and the junction held 10 bases outside the gene matches. Germline V gene sequence: CDR1 SQVTM, CDR2 ANQGSEA. CDR3 size: 17 residues. The CDR3 spells CSVDSPGTGGGTDTQYF. In DNA form, the CDR3 reads TGCAGCGTTGATTCCCCCGGGACAGGGGGCGGGACAGATACGCAGTATTTT.

Comment on this clone: Other DNA variants within this sample encode the same CDR3. This sequence joins TRBV4-3 and TRBJ2-7; a weak D match, TRBD2 (6 bases). The germline gives CDR1 LGHNA, CDR2 YSLEER. The CDR3 is made up of 15 amino acids. V lost 4 bases and J 1 base, leaving 14 bases between the germline ends. CDR3 nucleotides: TGCGCCAGCAGCCGAGAGCCGGAGGGGTCCTACGAGCAGTACTTC. This sequence encodes CASSREPEGSYEQYF.

The chain employs TRBV10-3 and TRBJ2-3; 9 bases fit TRBD2. The CDR3 has 15 amino acids. After removal of 6 bases from V and 6 bases from J, the junction contained 10 bases not matched to a gene. The germline V gene has CDR1 ENHRY and CDR2 SYGVKD. DNA for the CDR3: TGTGCCATCAGCTTCGGGGGACTAGCTGTGGATACGCAGTATTTT. Its translation: CAISFGGLAVDTQYF.

Comment on this clone: The same CDR3 also results from other DNA sequences found in this sample. The chain combines TRBV6-5 with TRBJ1-2; D call uncertain. In germline, CDR1 is MNHEY, CDR2 SVGAGI. CDR3 length: 11 residues. Trimming cost V 6 bases and J 5 bases, with 7 bases left between them. The CDR3 coding sequence is TGTGCCAGCAGCTCCTTTTATGGCTACACCTTC. It is translated as CASSSFYGYTF.

V usage is TRBV6-6 and J usage is TRBJ2-5; 9 nucleotides align to TRBD2. This CDR3 has 15 amino acids. Trimming cost V 8 bases and J 5 bases; bases outside gene matches: 12. Looked up from germline, CDR1 is MNHNY and CDR2 is SVGAGI (reference sequence). CDR3 region: CASSYGAGGQETQYF. The CDR3 nucleotides read TGTGCCAGCTCCTACGGGGCGGGGGGGCAGGAGACCCAGTACTTC.

The J gene is TRBJ2-5, the V gene TRBV6-6; 7 bases fit TRBD2. This CDR3 spans 15 amino acids. Looked up from germline, CDR1 is MNHNY and CDR2 is SVGAGI (reference sequence). The J segment lost 5 bases and the V segment lost 6 bases, leaving 12 bases of the junction unmatched. In DNA form, the CDR3 reads TGTGCCAGCAGACCTCTAGCGGTGGCGGGGGAGACCCAGTACTTC. As protein: CASRPLAVAGETQYF.

V is TRBV11-2 and J is TRBJ2-7, with D possibly being TRBD1 (5 bases). The V and J ends lost 5 bases and 5 bases respectively, with 19 bases between them. Germline CDR1 is SGHAT and CDR2 is FQNNGV. This CDR3 is 15 amino acids long. Here the CDR3 reads CASSPLRGKVDEQYF. Here the CDR3 DNA reads TGTGCCAGCAGCCCTCTTAGGGGTAAGGTCGACGAGCAGTACTTC.

J is TRBJ2-1 and V is TRBV6-5, with a tentative D call TRBD2 (5 bases). Germline assignment: CDR1 MNHEY and CDR2 SVGAGI. The V end was cut by 7 bases, the J end by 9 bases, with 10 bases between. The CDR3 is made up of 11 amino acids. DNA for the CDR3: TGTGCCAGCACCTCGGCGGGTGAGCAGTTCTTC. Its translation is CASTSAGEQFF.

This rearrangement joins TRBV6-6 to TRBJ2-1; 12 bases map to TRBD2. V lost 5 bases to trimming and J lost 14 bases; unmatched junction nucleotides: 13. From germline, CDR1 is MNHNY and CDR2 SVGAGI (reference sequence). CDR3 length: 15 residues. The CDR3, as DNA: TGTGCCAGCAGTCGACGGACTAGCGGGGACCTAAACGAGTTCTTC. Protein sequence: CASSRRTSGDLNEFF.

This clone appeared once. J is TRBJ2-1 and V is TRBV5-6, with D maybe TRBD2 (6 bases). Germline-derived CDR1 and CDR2 are SGHDT and YYEEEE. Trimming left V 3 bases short and J 7 bases short, with 17 bases between. CDR3 length: 15 amino acids. The CDR3 coding sequence is TGTGCCAGCAGCTCCGGAGCGGGTAGGAGGAATGAGCAGTTCTTC. Translation: CASSSGAGRRNEQFF.

The V gene is TRBV7-2, the J gene TRBJ1-5, with 8 bases fitting TRBD1. CDR3 length: 16 amino acids. Germline CDR1 and CDR2: SGHTA and FQGNSA. Trimming took 5 bases from V and 5 from J; bases not matched to a gene: 11. CDR3 nucleotide sequence: TGTGCCAGCAGCATAGGGTCAGGGGGCACCGATCAGCCCCAGCATTTT. Its translation is CASSIGSGGTDQPQHF.

The genes are TRBV2 and TRBJ2-3; a weak D match, TRBD2 (5 bases). Per the germline V gene, CDR1 is SNHLY and CDR2 is FYNNEI. V lost 11 bases and J 6 bases, leaving 15 bases between the germline ends. This CDR3 comprises 12 residues. As DNA, the CDR3 is TGTGCCGGCGGGCCCGAAGGGGATACGCAGTATTTT. Its protein is CAGGPEGDTQYF.

The J gene is TRBJ2-1, the V gene TRBV5-1; TRBD1 is a possible D gene (5 bases). V shed 0 bases and J shed 4 bases, with 14 bases lying between them. From germline, CDR1 is SGHRS and CDR2 YFSETQ. The CDR3 consists of 16 residues. CDR3 in DNA: TGCGCCAGCAGCTTGGCCGGGCAGGGTTCATACAATGAGCAGTTCTTC. Protein sequence: CASSLAGQGSYNEQFF.